Below are 27 T cell receptor beta chains sequenced from a single sample in a study of T cells in Graves' hyperthyroidism and ophthalmopathy. Amplification of TCR beta CDR3 regions was performed using RNA transcripts as template. The TCR CDR3 first-round RT-PCR relied on the HTBI primer set. TCRdb itself ran the multiplex PCR reads through MiXCR, one entry per CDR3 protein. Counted here are over 700,000 distinct CDR3 sequences, approximately 40% occurring once; the ten biggest clones make up 7% to 10%. The source material was blood. Every receptor here comes from a man aged 18 to 29 with Graves' hyperthyroidism.

The rearrangement uses TRBV29-1 and TRBJ1-2, with TRBD1 matching over 7 bases. From germline, CDR1 is SQVTM and CDR2 ANQGSEA. Losses at the gene ends were 2 bases for V and 5 bases for J; bases not matched to a gene: 8. This CDR3 has 14 residues. CDR3 region: CSVEPRDSFYGYTF. Written as DNA, the CDR3 is TGCAGCGTTGAACCCCGGGACAGCTTTTATGGCTACACCTTC. Drawing the rest from reference TRBV29-1 and TRBJ1-2, the complete variable domain is SAVISQKPSRDICQRGTSLTIQCQVDSQVTMMFWYRQQPGQSLTLIATANQGSEATYESGFVIDKFPISRPNLTFSTLTVSNMSPEDSSIYLCSVEPRDSFYGYTFGSGTRLTVV.

This clonotype was seen only a few times. The chain is built from TRBV20-1 and TRBJ1-1, with TRBD1 as a possible D gene (6 bases). The CDR3 totals 12 residues. V dropped 4 bases and J dropped 3 bases, with 9 bases sitting between them. CDR1 is DFQATT and CDR2 is SNEGSKA in the germline V gene (reference sequence). As DNA, the CDR3 is TGCAGTGCTATCGAGGGGGACACTGAAGCTTTCTTT. It translates to CSAIEGDTEAFF.

This clonotype was counted a few times. This chain links TRBV9 with TRBJ2-7; TRBD1 or TRBD2 may be the D gene (5 bases each). Trimming shortened V by 4 bases and J by 2 bases, and 22 bases separated the two germline ends. The CDR3 runs to 17 residues. Per germline, CDR1 SGDLS and CDR2 YYNGEE. CDR3 residues: CASSLGPVGDPTYEQYF. The DNA for the CDR3 is TGTGCCAGCAGCCTAGGACCCGTGGGGGACCCGACCTACGAGCAGTACTTC.

J is TRBJ2-7 and V is TRBV9; the D gene is possibly TRBD1 (5 bases). V shed 4 bases and J shed 2 bases, with 22 bases lying between them. Germline loops: CDR1 SGDLS, CDR2 YYNGEE. This CDR3 comprises 17 residues. CDR3 sequence reads: CASSLNSLTDQPYEQYF. CDR3 DNA sequence: TGTGCCAGCAGCCTCAATTCCTTGACAGATCAACCCTACGAGCAGTACTTC.

This clonotype has more than one count but fewer than ten. Compared with germline, one end of the junction differs, possibly owing to a read error. V gene TRBV7-7 combines with J gene TRBJ2-2, with 7 bases matching TRBD1. CDR1 is SSHAT and CDR2 is FNYEAQ in the germline V gene (reference sequence). CDR3 length: 14 residues. Written as DNA, the CDR3 is TGTGCTAGCAGCTTAGGGGGCGAAAGCGGGGAGCTGTTTTTT. Translating it yields CASSLGGESGELFF.

This clonotype has just one count. This chain uses TRBV6-5 with TRBJ2-5; D is unclear. Germline V gene data show CDR1 as MNHEY and CDR2 as SVGAGI. This CDR3 is 11 amino acids long. The V end lost 5 bases, the J end lost 9 bases, and 10 bases lay between the germline ends. The DNA of the CDR3 is TGTGCCAGCAGTACCTCAGAATCCCAGTACTTC. Its translation: CASSTSESQYF.

The J gene is TRBJ2-2, the V gene TRBV6-5; no definite D call. Trimming pared 2 bases from V and 4 bases from J, leaving 8 bases between. CDR3 length equals 14 residues. Germline V CDR1 and CDR2: MNHEY, SVGAGI. The chain's CDR3 is CASSYPTSTGELFF. CDR3 nucleotide sequence: TGTGCCAGCAGTTACCCGACATCCACCGGGGAGCTGTTTTTT.

The V call is TRBV5-1, the J call TRBJ2-2; 9 bases match TRBD1. The trim removed 4 bases at V and 5 bases at J, leaving 9 bases unmatched. The CDR3 covers 16 residues. Germline CDR1 SGHRS, CDR2 YFSETQ. The CDR3 reads CASSTQGAGATGELFF. DNA for the CDR3: TGCGCCAGCAGCACACAGGGGGCCGGAGCGACCGGGGAGCTGTTTTTT. Combining the CDR3 with reference TRBV5-1 and TRBJ2-2 gives the whole variable domain KAGVTQTPRYLIKTRGQQVTLSCSPISGHRSVSWYQQTPGQGLQFLFEYFSETQRNKGNFPGRFSGRQFSNSRSEMNVSTLELGDSALYLCASSTQGAGATGELFFGEGSRLTVL.

This clonotype was seen many times. V and J are TRBV25-1 and TRBJ2-6; weak D call: TRBD1 (7 bases). The CDR3 has 15 amino acids. The germline CDR1 and CDR2 sequences are MGHDK and SYGVNS. V was shortened by 3 bases and J by 4 bases, with 10 bases between the two germline ends. CDR3 amino acids: CASSDRGAGANVLTF. In nucleotides, the CDR3 is TGTGCCAGCAGTGACAGGGGGGCGGGGGCCAACGTCCTGACTTTC.

This clonotype has more than one count but fewer than ten. This chain links TRBV20-1 with TRBJ2-5, with D hard to call. Trimming removed 0 bases at V and 4 bases at J, with 3 bases between. The CDR3 has 11 amino acids. CDR1 and CDR2 (germline): DFQATT, SNEGSKA (reference sequence). The CDR3 sequence is CSAREIETQYF. DNA of the CDR3: TGCAGTGCTAGAGAGATAGAGACCCAGTACTTC.

CDR3 sequence reads: CATRDRGPYSNQPQHF. CDR3 nucleotide sequence: TGTGCCACCCGGGACAGGGGGCCGTATAGCAATCAGCCCCAGCATTTT. The chain couples TRBV10-3 to TRBJ1-5; 12 positions match TRBD1. This CDR3 region has 16 residues. Germline loops: CDR1 ENHRY, CDR2 SYGVKD. Germline trimming cut 10 bases from V and 0 bases from J; bases unmatched to any gene: 7.

In this sample, this clonotype turned up a few times. The chain couples TRBV14 to TRBJ2-2; TRBD2 is a possible D gene (6 bases). Per germline, CDR1 SGHDN and CDR2 FVKESK. V lost 2 bases and J 1 base, leaving 14 bases between the germline ends. This CDR3 is built from 17 residues. The CDR3 here is CASSQSAGSQNTGELFF. The CDR3 bases are TGTGCCAGCAGCCAATCGGCGGGAAGCCAGAACACCGGGGAGCTGTTTTTT.

This rearrangement joins TRBV28 to TRBJ2-7; D might be TRBD1 (5 bases). Trimming stripped 5 bases from V and 0 bases from J, with 11 bases between. Looked up from germline, CDR1 is MDHEN and CDR2 is SYDVKM. The CDR3 is 14 residues long. In DNA, the CDR3 is TGTGCCAGCAGTATCCCGACAGCCTCCTACGAGCAGTACTTC. Translating it yields CASSIPTASYEQYF. Complete variable domain (other parts from reference TRBV28 and TRBJ2-7): DVKVTQSSRYLVKRTGEKVFLECVQDMDHENMFWYRQDPGLGLRLIYFSYDVKMKEKGDIPEGYSVSREKKERFSLILESASTNQTSMYLCASSIPTASYEQYFGPGTRLTVT.

In this sample, this clonotype turned up many times. This chain connects TRBV2 to TRBJ1-1, with D unclear. This CDR3 spans 11 amino acids. V lost 10 bases and J lost 7, with 13 bases in between. The germline V gene has CDR1 SNHLY and CDR2 FYNNEI. The CDR3 spells CANPAGVEAFF. The CDR3 region has the DNA TGTGCCAATCCGGCGGGTGTTGAAGCTTTCTTT.

This CDR3 reads CASSDLGAGALNTEAFF. The CDR3 DNA reads TGTGCCAGCAGTGACCTGGGGGCGGGGGCACTTAACACTGAAGCTTTCTTT. J is TRBJ1-1 and V is TRBV25-1; a weak D match, TRBD1 (6 bases). The V end lost 3 bases, the J end lost 2 bases, and 19 bases lay between the germline ends. The CDR3 covers 17 residues. Germline V gene data show CDR1 as MGHDK and CDR2 as SYGVNS.

The chain couples TRBV25-1 to TRBJ2-7; 8 bases agree with TRBD2. Losses at the gene ends were 6 bases for V and 6 bases for J; bases not matched to a gene: 10. This CDR3 has 14 residues. The V gene's germline CDR1 is MGHDK and CDR2 SYGVNS. The CDR3 loop is CASSLTGGAGEQYF. As DNA, the CDR3 is TGTGCCAGCAGCTTGACGGGGGGGGCGGGCGAGCAGTACTTC.

This clonotype was detected only a few times. The rearrangement links TRBV5-1 to TRBJ2-5; the D is unclear. CDR3 length equals 14 residues. CDR1 is SGHRS, CDR2 YFSETQ, per germline. V gave up 0 bases and J gave up 2 bases, with 8 bases separating them. Written as DNA, the CDR3 is TGCGCCAGCAGCTTGGATGCCACTCAAGAGACCCAGTACTTC. It codes for CASSLDATQETQYF.

This clonotype was seen only a few times. The chain couples TRBV7-9 to TRBJ2-2; D gene ambiguous. Germline CDR1 reads SEHNR; CDR2 reads FQNEAQ (reference sequence). The CDR3 is made up of 11 amino acids. V was clipped by 7 bases and J by 5 bases, with 5 bases between them. CDR3 bases: TGTGCCAGCACCTCGACCGGGGAGCTGTTTTTT. Translation: CASTSTGELFF.

This clonotype was picked up one time. The genes are TRBV7-6 and TRBJ2-2; no clear D. The CDR3 length is 13 residues. Germline V lookup: CDR1 SGHVS, CDR2 FNYEAQ. Trimming cost V 4 bases and J 6 bases, with 9 bases left between them. CDR3 bases: TGTGCCAGCAGCTCGGACGGATCCGGGGAGCTGTTTTTT. Translated: CASSSDGSGELFF.

The J gene is TRBJ1-2, the V gene TRBV29-1; the match to TRBD1 covers 8 bases. Germline V gene data show CDR1 as SQVTM and CDR2 as ANQGSEA. CDR3 length: 12 residues. The trim removed 6 bases at V and 4 bases at J, leaving 4 bases unmatched. The CDR3, as DNA: TGCAGCGTCCGGACAGGGAGCTATGGCTACACCTTC. As protein: CSVRTGSYGYTF.

This rearrangement joins TRBV2 to TRBJ2-1, with D maybe TRBD1 (6 bases). V gave up 4 bases and J gave up 8 bases, with 15 bases separating them. CDR3 length equals 14 residues. Germline CDR1 SNHLY, CDR2 FYNNEI. The CDR3: CASSVLGAFDEQFF. The CDR3 region has the DNA TGTGCCAGCAGTGTATTGGGGGCTTTTGATGAGCAGTTCTTC.

The chain combines TRBV20-1 with TRBJ1-6; 8 positions agree with TRBD1. Trimming at V came to 3 bases and at J to 7 bases, leaving 11 bases not matched to a gene. The CDR3 loop spans 16 amino acids. Germline CDR1 DFQATT, CDR2 SNEGSKA (reference sequence). CDR3 sequence: CSASPRADRANSPLHF. The CDR3 nucleotides are TGCAGTGCTAGCCCCAGGGCGGACAGGGCAAATTCACCCCTCCACTTT.

This clonotype turned up a few times. CDR3 amino acids: CASKPKSLQYF. For the CDR3, the DNA is TGTGCCAGCAAGCCAAAGAGCCTCCAGTACTTC. The chain uses TRBV9 and TRBJ2-5; no reliable D call. The CDR3 covers 11 residues. The germline V gene has CDR1 SGDLS and CDR2 YYNGEE. V gave up 6 bases and J gave up 10 bases, with 13 bases separating them.

This clonotype was seen only a few times. The V and J genes are TRBV2 and TRBJ2-5, with 8 bases identical to TRBD1. CDR3 length: 16 amino acids. Germline CDR1 and CDR2: SNHLY and FYNNEI. Trimming took 6 bases from V and 4 from J; bases not matched to a gene: 13. Here the CDR3 reads CASRGMTGALAETQYF. CDR3 bases: TGTGCCAGCAGGGGCATGACAGGGGCTCTTGCAGAGACCCAGTACTTC.

This chain connects TRBV20-1 to TRBJ2-5; 8 bases are shared with TRBD2. The CDR3 runs 13 residues. The junction had 8 bases not matched to a gene; V was cut back by 6 bases and J by 5 bases. Looked up from germline, CDR1 is DFQATT and CDR2 is SNEGSKA (reference sequence). This CDR3 is CSAPLAGTETQYF. The CDR3 DNA follows: TGCAGTGCACCATTAGCGGGAACGGAGACCCAGTACTTC.

This clonotype was counted only a few times. The chain joins TRBV5-6 to TRBJ1-2, with D unresolved. The CDR3 has 13 amino acids. V was clipped by 1 base and J by 7 bases, with 11 bases between them. From germline, CDR1 is SGHDT and CDR2 YYEEEE. CDR3 protein: CASSLRFAGGYTF. The CDR3 DNA follows: TGTGCCAGCAGCTTGAGGTTCGCTGGTGGCTACACCTTC. The entire variable domain, with the rest obtained from reference TRBV5-6 and TRBJ1-2, is as follows: DAGVTQSPTHLIKTRGQQVTLRCSPKSGHDTVSWYQQALGQGPQFIFQYYEEEERQRGNFPDRFSGHQFPNYSSELNVNALLLGDSALYLCASSLRFAGGYTFGSGTRLTVV.

Worth noting for this clonotype: Because the CDR3 is missing its conserved closing phenylalanine or tryptophan, this is likely a read error. The DNA is left out, because the CDR3 cannot be placed on it with certainty; the CDR3 is given as TCRdb lists it. V is TRBV6-5 and J is TRBJ2-5; TRBD1 is the table's D call, not checked against the DNA. Germline loops: CDR1 MNHEY, CDR2 SVGAGI. A total of 8 residues make up the CDR3, ends included. CDR3 protein: CASSSPGR.